This T cell receptor beta chain was sequenced during a study of T cell responses to AZD1222 COVID-19 vaccine. The protocol was immunoSEQ multiplex PCR, while the TCRdb copy is restricted to in-frame clones and leaves out a portion. The data contain 120,000 to 150,000 clones, about 93% of them singletons. Study results and caveats: CD4 TCRs covered the whole spike, strongest at regions 160-218 and 743-854.

Comment on this clone: The antigen is undetermined.

Germline V gene sequence: CDR1 SGDLS, CDR2 YYNGEE. Between the trimmed V and J ends, which lost 1 base and 4 bases, there was a span of 11 bases. The CDR3 is 14 residues long. Specimen: peripheral blood, collected on day 0 of AZD1222 vaccination. The sequence was collected from an adult in good health. The J gene is TRBJ1-1, the V gene TRBV9; D unresolved. CDR3 nucleotides: TGTGCCAGCAGCGTATACGGACGGGGCACTGAAGCTTTCTTT. This translates into CASSVYGRGTEAFF.